The clone carrying this T cell receptor beta chain was counted at least ten times. This sample is drawn from a study of response to subunit inactivated influenza vaccine. Each CDR3 protein gets one entry after TCRdb re-called the RT-PCR reads with MiXCR. The sample has more than 700,000 distinct CDR3 sequences, roughly 20% seen once. This CDR3 has 14 residues. V was trimmed by 5 bases and J by 2 bases, leaving 9 bases between them. This TCR was recovered from a man in his fifties or sixties who received an inactivated influenza vaccine. Specimen: PBMCs from blood, collected approximately 5 days after vaccination. The rearrangement joins TRBV12-3 or TRBV12-4 to TRBJ2-2; a weak D match, TRBD1 (5 bases). DNA for the CDR3: TGTGCCAGCAGTCGACAGTCCAACACCGGGGAGCTGTTTTTT. This codes for CASSRQSNTGELFF.